The 21 T cell receptor beta chains presented below share a single source sample, sequenced in a study of T cell responses to AZD1222 COVID-19 vaccine. This table comes from immunoSEQ multiplex PCR, and its TCRdb copy is limited to in-frame clones, with some not included. Of about 160,000 clones in the sample, 80% to 95% were seen once. The sequencing used peripheral blood, collected 28 days after the second AZD1222 dose. Receptors were obtained from an adult who received the AZD1222 COVID-19 vaccine.

V and J are TRBV7-6 and TRBJ2-1, with TRBD2 matching over 7 bases. The V segment lost 2 bases and the J segment 4 bases; nucleotides outside the gene matches: 17. The germline gives CDR1 SGHVS, CDR2 FNYEAQ. The length of the CDR3 is 19 residues. This CDR3 reads CASSLNPGGSGVGYNEQFF. CDR3 DNA: TGTGCCAGCAGCTTAAATCCTGGCGGGAGTGGGGTTGGATACAATGAGCAGTTCTTC.

This chain uses TRBV6-5 with TRBJ2-7; possibly TRBD1 for D (5 bases). This CDR3 spans 14 amino acids. The germline V and J ends were trimmed by 5 bases and 3 bases, with 14 bases remaining between them. Germline V lookup: CDR1 MNHEY, CDR2 SVGAGI. The chain's CDR3 is CASSNHRIRYEQYF. The CDR3, as DNA: TGTGCCAGCAGTAACCACAGGATCCGCTACGAGCAGTACTTC.

The chain uses TRBV28 and TRBJ1-1; a weak D match, TRBD1 (5 bases). Per germline, CDR1 MDHEN and CDR2 SYDVKM. V lost 1 base and J lost 3, with 12 bases in between. This CDR3 has 15 amino acids. The CDR3 DNA is TGTGCCAGCAGTTTATATCCAGGGCTTGACACTGAAGCTTTCTTT. It yields the protein CASSLYPGLDTEAFF.

CDR3 sequence reads: CASSVQGYSVADTQYF. CDR3 in DNA: TGTGCCAGCAGCGTTCAGGGATATTCGGTCGCAGATACGCAGTATTTT. This sequence joins TRBV9 and TRBJ2-3; possibly TRBD1 for D (5 bases). Trimming stripped 2 bases from V and 4 bases from J, with 17 bases between. Germline CDR1 reads SGDLS; CDR2 reads YYNGEE. CDR3 length: 16 amino acids.

The CDR3, as DNA: TGTGCCAGCAGCTTGTCGTTTACCCGAGACACTGAAGCTTTCTTT. Its translation: CASSLSFTRDTEAFF. The rearrangement uses TRBV5-5 and TRBJ1-1; D gene ambiguous. Trimming left V 1 base short and J 3 bases short, with 13 bases between. Germline CDR1 is SGHKS and CDR2 is YYEKEE (reference sequence). This CDR3 spans 15 amino acids. Complete variable domain (other parts from reference TRBV5-5 and TRBJ1-1): DAGVTQSPTHLIKTRGQQVTLRCSPISGHKSVSWYQQVLGQGPQFIFQYYEKEERGRGNFPDRFSARQFPNYSSELNVNALLLGDSALYLCASSLSFTRDTEAFFGQGTRLTVV.

This chain links TRBV7-9 with TRBJ1-1; TRBD1 might be the D (5 bases). Trimming stripped 5 bases from V and 1 base from J, with 8 bases between. This CDR3 is 13 amino acids long. The V gene's germline CDR1 is SEHNR and CDR2 FQNEAQ (reference sequence). CDR3 amino acids: CASSRTGNTEAFF. CDR3 DNA sequence: TGTGCCAGCAGCCGTACAGGGAACACTGAAGCTTTCTTT. The whole variable domain, filled in from reference TRBV7-9 and TRBJ1-1, reads DTGVSQNPRHKITKRGQNVTFRCDPISEHNRLYWYRQTLGQGPEFLTYFQNEAQLEKSRLLSDRFSAERPKGSFSTLEIQRTEQGDSAMYLCASSRTGNTEAFFGQGTRLTVV.

The chain employs TRBV2 and TRBJ1-4; possible D gene TRBD1, 6 bases. The CDR3 contains 15 residues. Between the trimmed V and J ends, which lost 4 bases and 4 bases, there was a span of 13 bases. Germline V gene data show CDR1 as SNHLY and CDR2 as FYNNEI. CDR3 DNA: TGTGCCAGCAGTGGCTCTAGGACAGATAATGAAAAACTGTTTTTT. Amino acid sequence: CASSGSRTDNEKLFF.

Here the CDR3 DNA reads TGTGCCAGCAGCCTAAACTCTTTGGGACAGGGGGCTAATGGCTACACCTTC. Translated, it gives CASSLNSLGQGANGYTF. V gene TRBV7-2 combines with J gene TRBJ1-2; 12 bases are shared with TRBD1. V trimming: 5 bases; J trimming: 6 bases; junction bases outside the gene matches: 13. Germline CDR1 and CDR2: SGHTA and FQGNSA. The CDR3 is made up of 17 amino acids.

This clone came up a few times. The chain employs TRBV6-4 and TRBJ2-2; unclear D gene. The CDR3 is made up of 13 amino acids. The germline V gene encodes CDR1 MRHNA and CDR2 SNTAGT. With 3 bases removed from V and 1 base from J, the gap between germline ends came to 3 bases. This chain's CDR3 is CASSEGNTGELFF. The CDR3 DNA sequence: TGTGCCAGCAGTGAAGGGAACACCGGGGAGCTGTTTTTT.

This chain links TRBV27 with TRBJ2-1, with 11 bases identical to TRBD2. The CDR3 consists of 15 residues. Per germline, CDR1 MNHEY and CDR2 SMNVEV (reference sequence). J was trimmed by 8 bases and V by 5 bases; bases with no gene match: 8. The chain's CDR3 is CASSQLAGVSYEQFF. The DNA for the CDR3 is TGTGCCAGCAGTCAACTAGCGGGAGTTTCCTATGAGCAGTTCTTC.

The chain combines TRBV4-1 with TRBJ2-1; D is uncertain. This CDR3 is built from 14 residues. In germline, CDR1 is MGHRA, CDR2 YSYEKL. Trimming cost V 0 bases and J 5 bases, with 8 bases left between them. This CDR3 reads CASSQENADNEQFF. The CDR3, as DNA: TGCGCCAGCAGCCAAGAGAATGCGGACAATGAGCAGTTCTTC.

The chain is built from TRBV19 and TRBJ2-1; 9 nucleotides agree with TRBD2. From germline, CDR1 is LNHDA and CDR2 SQIVND (reference sequence). The trim removed 3 bases at V and 2 bases at J, leaving 5 bases unmatched. The CDR3 is 16 amino acids. CDR3 region: CASSMASSGTYNEQFF. CDR3 bases: TGTGCCAGTAGTATGGCGTCTAGCGGGACCTACAATGAGCAGTTCTTC.

The sample holds a few counts of this clone. This rearrangement joins TRBV10-2 to TRBJ2-7; either TRBD1 or TRBD2 may supply D (5 bases each). The germline gives CDR1 WSHSY, CDR2 SAAADI. The V end lost 0 bases, the J end lost 4 bases, and 7 bases lay between the germline ends. CDR3 length: 13 amino acids. The CDR3 nucleotides are TGCGCCAGCAGTGAGTCCGGGGCGTACGAGCAGTACTTC. This sequence encodes CASSESGAYEQYF.

The rearrangement uses TRBV28 and TRBJ2-2; 9 bases are a match to TRBD2. The CDR3 is 16 amino acids. Trimming removed 3 bases from V and 4 bases from J; junction bases left unmatched: 6. CDR1 is MDHEN, CDR2 SYDVKM, per germline. The CDR3 DNA reads as TGTGCCAGCAGTTTGGAACTAGCGGGCTTCACCGGGGAGCTGTTTTTT. It is translated as CASSLELAGFTGELFF.

The rearrangement uses TRBV6-5 and TRBJ2-3, with 7 bases fitting TRBD1. This CDR3 spans 13 amino acids. Trimming cost V 7 bases and J 4 bases; bases outside gene matches: 5. Germline-derived CDR1 and CDR2 are MNHEY and SVGAGI. This CDR3 is CASKSTGADTQYF. The CDR3 region has the DNA TGTGCCAGCAAGAGTACAGGGGCAGATACGCAGTATTTT.

V is TRBV24-1 and J is TRBJ1-1; D is unclear. Trimming pared 1 base from V and 8 bases from J, leaving 4 bases between. The germline gives CDR1 KGHDR, CDR2 SFDVKD. This CDR3 is built from 11 residues. CDR3: CATSDFGEAFF. The CDR3 DNA follows: TGTGCCACCAGTGATTTCGGCGAAGCTTTCTTT.

The chain couples TRBV6-5 to TRBJ2-1, with D perhaps matching TRBD1 (5 bases). Germline loops: CDR1 MNHEY, CDR2 SVGAGI. CDR3 length: 13 amino acids. Trimming cost V 6 bases and J 7 bases, with 13 bases left between them. Here the CDR3 reads CASSLTTVNEQFF. CDR3 in DNA: TGTGCCAGCAGCCTTACGACAGTGAATGAGCAGTTCTTC.

CDR3 coding DNA: TGTGCCAGCAGCCCCACGGGGGGCGAAGGCACTGAAGCTTTCTTT. It encodes CASSPTGGEGTEAFF. This chain links TRBV2 with TRBJ1-1; possible D gene TRBD1, 6 bases. The CDR3 sequence is 15 residues long. Trimming stripped 6 bases from V and 4 bases from J, with 18 bases between. Germline CDR1 SNHLY, CDR2 FYNNEI.

V is TRBV19 and J is TRBJ2-5, with TRBD2 matching 14 bases. The ends lost 7 bases at V and 5 bases at J; junction bases unmatched: 6. CDR1 is LNHDA and CDR2 is SQIVND in the germline V gene (reference sequence). The CDR3 totals 15 residues. CDR3 sequence (DNA): TGTGCCAGTATAGGGACTAGCGGGAGTGGGGAGACCCAGTACTTC. It specifies CASIGTSGSGETQYF.

This chain uses TRBV7-9 with TRBJ2-7, with D perhaps being TRBD1 or TRBD2 (5 bases each). This CDR3 is built from 15 residues. Per the germline V gene, CDR1 is SEHNR and CDR2 is FQNEAQ (reference sequence). Trimming took 4 bases from V and 6 from J, leaving 19 bases between them. Here the CDR3 reads CASSSRSPGTSEQYF. CDR3 nucleotide sequence: TGTGCCAGCAGCTCCAGATCCCCCGGGACGTCCGAGCAGTACTTC.

The V gene is TRBV24-1, the J gene TRBJ2-1, with D tentatively TRBD2 (6 bases). Trimming shortened V by 3 bases and J by 8 bases, and 16 bases separated the two germline ends. The V gene's germline CDR1 is KGHDR and CDR2 SFDVKD. This CDR3 has 15 amino acids. The CDR3 DNA reads TGTGCCACCAGTGATCTGGGGGGTTTAGGGGATGAGCAGTTCTTC. This translates into CATSDLGGLGDEQFF.